Each of the 32 T cell receptor beta chains below was sequenced from the same sample in a study of OX40 agonist ivuxolimab in advanced cancers. Measured with immunoSEQ multiplex PCR; TCRdb has only the in-frame clones, and not every one. Here the sample spans approximately 75,000 clones, approximately 81% being singletons. The sequenced sample was CD4+ or CD8+ T cells sorted from blood, obtained in a trial of the OX40 agonist ivuxolimab. All receptors derive from an adult with an advanced solid tumor such as melanoma, head and neck, liver or kidney cancer.

The chain is built from TRBV13 and TRBJ1-2, with 9 bases that match TRBD1. Germline CDR1 is PRHDT and CDR2 is FYEKMQ (reference sequence). There are 15 residues in the CDR3. J lost 5 bases, V lost 3 bases, and 7 bases had no gene match. CDR3 coding DNA: TGTGCCAGCAGCTTGGGGGACAGGGAGTTTTATGGCTACACCTTC. As protein: CASSLGDREFYGYTF.

This chain connects TRBV6-5 to TRBJ1-6, with D possibly matching TRBD1 (6 bases). The CDR3 has 13 amino acids. Per the germline V gene, CDR1 is MNHEY and CDR2 is SVGAGI. The ends were cut back, 4 bases at V and 13 bases at J, with 14 bases in the middle. The CDR3 loop reads CASSLGGIPPLHF. DNA of the CDR3: TGTGCCAGCAGTTTAGGGGGGATTCCGCCCCTCCACTTT.

V and J are TRBV4-2 and TRBJ2-5, with TRBD1 matching over 7 bases. The CDR3 spans 19 residues. Germline loops: CDR1 LGHNA, CDR2 YNFKEQ. With 0 bases clipped from V and 1 base from J, the junction kept 14 bases outside the gene matches. The CDR3 here is CASSQEDGWQGDFQETQYF. The CDR3, as DNA: TGTGCCAGCAGCCAAGAAGACGGATGGCAGGGGGATTTCCAAGAGACCCAGTACTTC.

The chain uses TRBV7-2 and TRBJ2-7; tentatively, D is TRBD2 (6 bases). Germline assignment: CDR1 SGHTA and CDR2 FQGNSA. CDR3 size: 14 residues. The V gene lost 5 bases and the J gene lost 6 bases, with 17 bases spanning the gap. The CDR3 reads CASSIRWGEGEQYF. The CDR3 nucleotides are TGTGCCAGCAGCATTAGATGGGGGGAAGGCGAGCAGTACTTC. Combining the CDR3 with reference TRBV7-2 and TRBJ2-7 gives the whole variable domain GAGVSQSPSNKVTEKGKDVELRCDPISGHTALYWYRQSLGQGLEFLIYFQGNSAPDKSGLPSDRFSAERTGGSVSTLTIQRTQQEDSAVYLCASSIRWGEGEQYFGPGTRLTVT.

This clone appeared a few times. Here the CDR3 reads CSVVVQGYEQYF. In DNA form, the CDR3 reads TGCAGCGTTGTGGTACAGGGCTACGAGCAGTACTTC. The chain recombines TRBV29-1 with TRBJ2-7; D might be TRBD1 (6 bases). This CDR3 contains 12 residues. Between the trimmed V and J ends, which lost 4 bases and 3 bases, there was a span of 10 bases. Per the germline V gene, CDR1 is SQVTM and CDR2 is ANQGSEA.

V gene TRBV4-1 combines with J gene TRBJ2-7; 7 bases align to TRBD1. Unmatched junction bases numbered 9, after V lost 4 bases and J lost 3 bases. The germline CDR1 and CDR2 sequences are MGHRA and YSYEKL. The CDR3 spans 15 residues. The chain's CDR3 is CASSRPGQKFYEQYF. In DNA, the CDR3 is TGCGCCAGCAGCCGACCGGGACAGAAGTTCTACGAGCAGTACTTC.

The chain is built from TRBV27 and TRBJ1-1, with D uncertain. The CDR3 spans 16 residues. Trimming took 1 base from V and 2 from J, leaving 14 bases between them. Per germline, CDR1 MNHEY and CDR2 SMNVEV (reference sequence). The CDR3 spells CASSLWTGGLNTEAFF. The CDR3 coding sequence is TGTGCCAGCAGTTTATGGACGGGTGGGTTAAACACTGAAGCTTTCTTT.

V gene TRBV10-2 combines with J gene TRBJ1-3; tentatively, D is TRBD1 (6 bases). Germline CDR1 is WSHSY and CDR2 is SAAADI. CDR3 length: 16 residues. The V gene lost 7 bases and the J gene lost 4 bases, with 20 bases spanning the gap. CDR3 in DNA: TGCGCCAGCACCGAGGGGACATCAGGACTCGGAAACACCATATATTTT. Protein sequence: CASTEGTSGLGNTIYF.

The chain has TRBV29-1 and TRBJ2-1, with TRBD1 matching 10 bases. The CDR3 covers 14 residues. Germline trimming cut 2 bases from V and 8 bases from J; bases unmatched to any gene: 6. Germline CDR1 and CDR2: SQVTM and ANQGSEA. CDR3 coding DNA: TGCAGCGTTGAATGGGGACAGGGGTCCCATGAGCAGTTCTTC. Translation: CSVEWGQGSHEQFF.

The chain joins TRBV11-2 to TRBJ2-1, with 10 bases aligning to TRBD2. Germline CDR1 and CDR2: SGHAT and FQNNGV. The CDR3 length is 18 residues. V shed 2 bases, J shed 2 bases, and the junction held 9 bases outside the gene matches. The CDR3 reads CASSLRSSGRRTYNEQFF. The CDR3 coding sequence is TGTGCCAGCAGCTTAAGGTCTAGCGGGAGAAGGACCTACAATGAGCAGTTCTTC.

This clone was observed a single time. The CDR3 protein is CASSPGTDYGYTF. In DNA, the CDR3 is TGTGCCAGCAGCCCCGGGACTGACTATGGCTACACCTTC. The chain uses TRBV6-5 and TRBJ1-2, with D possibly TRBD1 on 5 matching bases. The CDR3 runs 13 residues. CDR1 and CDR2 (germline): MNHEY, SVGAGI. V was pared by 6 bases and J by 3 bases, with 11 bases between.

V gene TRBV7-9 combines with J gene TRBJ1-1; tentative D call: TRBD1 (6 bases). Germline values: CDR1 SEHNR, CDR2 FQNEAQ (reference sequence). V was pared by 1 base and J by 5 bases, with 11 bases between. The CDR3 has 14 amino acids. DNA of the CDR3: TGTGCCAGCAGCTTAGGTACAGGGACGACTGAAGCTTTCTTT. Translated: CASSLGTGTTEAFF. Full variable domain (rest looked up from reference TRBV7-9 and TRBJ1-1): DTGVSQNPRHKITKRGQNVTFRCDPISEHNRLYWYRQTLGQGPEFLTYFQNEAQLEKSRLLSDRFSAERPKGSFSTLEIQRTEQGDSAMYLCASSLGTGTTEAFFGQGTRLTVV.

This sequence joins TRBV6-5 and TRBJ1-5; possibly TRBD1 for D (5 bases). Trimming cost V 6 bases and J 9 bases, with 21 bases left between them. The germline gives CDR1 MNHEY, CDR2 SVGAGI. There are 15 residues in the CDR3. This CDR3 is CASSPGTATGRPQHF. CDR3 bases: TGTGCCAGCAGCCCGGGGACCGCAACGGGGAGGCCCCAGCATTTT.

The rearrangement joins TRBV6-5 to TRBJ2-1; 12 nucleotides align to TRBD1. Germline CDR1 and CDR2: MNHEY and SVGAGI. Losses at the gene ends were 6 bases for V and 7 bases for J; bases not matched to a gene: 4. The CDR3 totals 14 residues. CDR3 coding DNA: TGTGCCAGCAGGGGGACAGGGGGCAGGAATGAGCAGTTCTTC. It specifies CASRGTGGRNEQFF.

This clone has just one count. The chain is built from TRBV28 and TRBJ1-2, with 9 bases identical to TRBD1. The CDR3 spans 15 residues. With 5 bases clipped from V and 2 bases from J, the junction kept 6 bases outside the gene matches. Germline V gene sequence: CDR1 MDHEN, CDR2 SYDVKM. CDR3 sequence reads: CASSPRDRVNYGYTF. The CDR3, as DNA: TGTGCCAGCAGTCCCAGGGACAGGGTAAACTATGGCTACACCTTC.

In its sample, this clone was seen a few times. The chain employs TRBV29-1 and TRBJ2-7; 12 bases align to TRBD2. CDR3 length equals 16 residues. The junction had 13 bases not matched to a gene; V was cut back by 1 base and J by 9 bases. Per germline, CDR1 SQVTM and CDR2 ANQGSEA. CDR3 nucleotide sequence: TGCAGCGTTGAAGGGGCTAGCGGGAGGGCGGGGACTTCGCAGTACTTC. Translation gives CSVEGASGRAGTSQYF.

This clone was picked up a small number of times. The gene calls are TRBV30 and TRBJ1-1; D ambiguous. Trimming cost V 4 bases and J 2 bases, with 8 bases left between them. CDR1 is GTSNPN and CDR2 is SVGIG in the germline V gene (reference sequence). The CDR3 sequence is 12 residues long. The CDR3 spells CAWISGNTEAFF. The CDR3 DNA is TGTGCCTGGATATCGGGAAACACTGAAGCTTTCTTT.

The chain has TRBV15 and TRBJ2-2; D perhaps matches TRBD1 (6 bases). Trimming took 5 bases from V and 4 from J, leaving 20 bases between them. CDR3 length: 17 residues. CDR1 LNHNV and CDR2 YYDKDF come from the germline V gene (reference sequence). The CDR3 sequence: CATSSWTDSRTTGELFF. In DNA form, the CDR3 reads TGTGCCACCAGCTCCTGGACAGACAGTCGGACCACCGGGGAGCTGTTTTTT. Drawing the rest from reference TRBV15 and TRBJ2-2, the complete variable domain is DAMVIQNPRYQVTQFGKPVTLSCSQTLNHNVMYWYQQKSSQAPKLLFHYYDKDFNNEADTPDNFQSRRPNTSFCFLDIRSPGLGDTAMYLCATSSWTDSRTTGELFFGEGSRLTVL.

The chain uses TRBV2 and TRBJ1-2; D not resolved. The CDR3 contains 13 residues. V gave up 6 bases and J gave up 3 bases, with 11 bases separating them. The germline V gene encodes CDR1 SNHLY and CDR2 FYNNEI. The chain's CDR3 is CASSQGPDYGYTF. CDR3 nucleotides: TGTGCCAGCAGCCAAGGACCAGACTATGGCTACACCTTC.

The rearrangement joins TRBV19 to TRBJ1-6; D is ambiguous. The CDR3 is made up of 13 amino acids. The germline V and J ends were trimmed by 6 bases and 0 bases, with 3 bases remaining between them. The germline V gene has CDR1 LNHDA and CDR2 SQIVND (reference sequence). The CDR3 spells CASSYSYNSPLHF. As DNA, the CDR3 is TGTGCCAGTAGCTACTCCTATAATTCACCCCTCCACTTT.

The V and J genes are TRBV30 and TRBJ1-1; D perhaps matches TRBD1 (5 bases). V shed 4 bases and J shed 13 bases, with 16 bases lying between them. CDR1 GTSNPN and CDR2 SVGIG come from the germline V gene (reference sequence). This CDR3 is 11 amino acids long. CDR3 bases: TGTGCCTGGATACGGGGGACTCATGTTTTCTTT. Protein product: CAWIRGTHVFF.

The chain joins TRBV7-2 to TRBJ2-4, with 9 nucleotides matching TRBD1. Germline CDR1 SGHTA, CDR2 FQGNSA. CDR3 length: 16 residues. Trimming removed 5 bases from V and 6 bases from J; junction bases left unmatched: 11. The CDR3 is CASSIYRGPGGNIQYF. In DNA form, the CDR3 reads TGTGCCAGCAGCATCTACAGGGGGCCCGGAGGAAACATTCAGTACTTC.

The gene calls are TRBV9 and TRBJ2-3; D call uncertain. Trimming left V 4 bases short and J 2 bases short, with 11 bases between. The CDR3 loop spans 14 amino acids. Germline CDR1 and CDR2: SGDLS and YYNGEE. The CDR3 bases are TGTGCCAGCAGCCCCCCGTCAGACACAGATACGCAGTATTTT. This translates into CASSPPSDTDTQYF.

In this sample, this clone turned up once. CDR3 sequence (DNA): TGTGCCAGCAGTTACTCTCGGGGGCAAGCCTACGAGCAGTACTTC. Protein sequence: CASSYSRGQAYEQYF. The chain links TRBV6-6 to TRBJ2-7; D might be TRBD1 or TRBD2, each matching 6 bases. This CDR3 contains 15 residues. V gave up 0 bases and J gave up 2 bases, with 11 bases separating them. The germline V gene has CDR1 MNHNY and CDR2 SVGAGI (reference sequence).

The chain joins TRBV4-2 to TRBJ2-2; possibly TRBD1 or TRBD2 for D (5 bases each). The CDR3 runs to 17 residues. CDR1 LGHNA and CDR2 YNFKEQ come from the germline V gene. With 6 bases removed from V and 2 bases from J, the gap between germline ends came to 19 bases. The CDR3 DNA sequence: TGTGCCAGCAGTCCCAATCCCGGGACGGAAAACACCGGGGAGCTGTTTTTT. The encoded protein is CASSPNPGTENTGELFF.

The chain couples TRBV27 to TRBJ1-2; tentative D call: TRBD1 (6 bases). Between the trimmed V and J ends, which lost 3 bases and 2 bases, there was a span of 16 bases. The CDR3 has 16 residues. Germline lookup yields CDR1 MNHEY and CDR2 SMNVEV (reference sequence). For the CDR3, the DNA is TGTGCCAGCAGTTTTTCGGGAGGGGGGCGAAACTATGGCTACACCTTC. It codes for CASSFSGGGRNYGYTF.

The CDR3 is CASSLAGIRTDTQYF. The CDR3 DNA reads TGTGCCAGTAGCCTAGCGGGGATTAGGACAGATACGCAGTATTTT. The chain uses TRBV19 and TRBJ2-3, with 9 bases fitting TRBD2. V lost 6 bases and J lost 3; bases outside the gene matches: 7. Germline V gives CDR1 LNHDA, CDR2 SQIVND (reference sequence). This CDR3 spans 15 amino acids.

This clone has a handful of counts. This sequence joins TRBV21-1 and TRBJ2-7. TRBV21-1 has pseudogene status. This CDR3 contains 12 residues. The chain's CDR3 is CASSKVGYEQYF. The CDR3 DNA reads TGTGCCAGCAGCAAAGTGGGCTACGAGCAGTACTTC.

The CDR3 DNA reads TGCAGTGCCAATCTGGAGACCCAGTACTTC. It codes for CSANLETQYF. The chain combines TRBV20-1 with TRBJ2-5; D is uncertain. This CDR3 contains 10 residues. Germline lookup yields CDR1 DFQATT and CDR2 SNEGSKA (reference sequence). V gave up 6 bases and J gave up 5 bases, with 7 bases separating them.

Note on this clone: At the DNA level, this CDR3 is encoded by other sequences in the same sample as well. The chain is built from TRBV6-5 and TRBJ1-2; D gene unclear. The CDR3 contains 14 residues. Trimming removed 2 bases from V and 5 bases from J, with 12 bases in between. Germline CDR1 reads MNHEY; CDR2 reads SVGAGI. CDR3 region: CASSYGGQPYGYTF. CDR3 DNA: TGTGCCAGCAGTTACGGCGGGCAGCCTTATGGCTACACCTTC.

The V gene is TRBV14, the J gene TRBJ2-7; D is uncertain. The CDR3 contains 12 residues. V lost 5 bases and J lost 7, with 12 bases in between. CDR1 and CDR2 from the germline V gene are SGHDN and FVKESK. CDR3 in amino acids: CASSATIWEQYF. The CDR3 nucleotides read TGTGCCAGCAGCGCAACCATTTGGGAGCAGTACTTC.

V is TRBV7-9 and J is TRBJ2-7, with 12 bases that match TRBD1. Germline V CDR1 and CDR2: SEHNR, FQNEAQ (reference sequence). Unmatched junction bases numbered 5, after V lost 5 bases and J lost 6 bases. CDR3 size: 14 residues. The CDR3 here is CASSPGTGGVEQYF. The CDR3 nucleotides read TGTGCCAGCAGCCCCGGGACAGGGGGCGTCGAGCAGTACTTC.